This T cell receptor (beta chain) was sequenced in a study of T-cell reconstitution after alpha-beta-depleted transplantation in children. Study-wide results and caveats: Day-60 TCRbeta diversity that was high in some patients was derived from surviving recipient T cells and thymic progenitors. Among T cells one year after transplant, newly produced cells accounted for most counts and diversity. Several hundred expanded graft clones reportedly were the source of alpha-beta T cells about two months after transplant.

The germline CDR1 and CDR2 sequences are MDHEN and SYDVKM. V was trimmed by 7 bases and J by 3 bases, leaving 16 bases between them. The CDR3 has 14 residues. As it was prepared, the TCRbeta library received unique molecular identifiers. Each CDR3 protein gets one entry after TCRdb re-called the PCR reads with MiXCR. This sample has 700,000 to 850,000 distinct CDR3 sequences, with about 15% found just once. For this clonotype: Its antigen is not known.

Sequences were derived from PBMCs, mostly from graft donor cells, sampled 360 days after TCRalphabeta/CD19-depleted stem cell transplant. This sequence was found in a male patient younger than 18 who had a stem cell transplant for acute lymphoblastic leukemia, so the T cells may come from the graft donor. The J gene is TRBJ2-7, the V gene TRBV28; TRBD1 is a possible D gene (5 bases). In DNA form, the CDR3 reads TGTGCCAGCATGGGTGCAGGGAACTACTACGAGCAGTACTTC. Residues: CASMGAGNYYEQYF.